Shown below are 26 T cell receptor beta chains from a single sample sequenced in a study of blood T cell repertoires in COVID-19. Assay: immunoSEQ multiplex PCR; the TCRdb copy retains only in-frame clones and omits some. Of roughly 300,000 clones in the sample, 86% are singletons; the top ten hold around 4.2%. Sample: PBMCs or T cells enriched from blood (not recorded which). These receptors originate from a woman aged 35 to 49 with acute COVID-19.

The chain is built from TRBV10-3 and TRBJ1-3; D gene ambiguous. The CDR3 contains 13 residues. Germline CDR1 and CDR2: ENHRY and SYGVKD. Trimming stripped 10 bases from V and 0 bases from J, with 10 bases between. Here the CDR3 DNA reads TGTGCCACCGGACTGAACTCTGGAAACACCATATATTTT. It specifies CATGLNSGNTIYF.

The genes are TRBV27 and TRBJ2-1, with 12 bases identical to TRBD2. CDR1 and CDR2 (germline): MNHEY, SMNVEV (reference sequence). After removal of 6 bases from V and 7 bases from J, the junction contained 7 bases not matched to a gene. The CDR3 runs to 15 residues. CDR3 residues: CASSPPSGGVNEQFF. CDR3 DNA: TGTGCCAGCAGCCCCCCTAGCGGGGGGGTGAATGAGCAGTTCTTC.

The V and J genes are TRBV5-1 and TRBJ2-7; D perhaps matches TRBD1 (6 bases). Germline V gives CDR1 SGHRS, CDR2 YFSETQ. The V end was cut by 5 bases, the J end by 5 bases, with 17 bases between. The CDR3 covers 14 residues. The DNA of the CDR3 is TGCGCCAGCAGTCAGGGGCCGGGGAGTCACGAGCAGTACTTC. Its protein product is CASSQGPGSHEQYF.

In its sample, this clone was seen once. The CDR3 nucleotides are TGTGCCAGCAGTCCGCGACAGGTGTCCTACGAGCAGTACTTC. The encoded protein is CASSPRQVSYEQYF. The V call is TRBV28, the J call TRBJ2-7, with D perhaps matching TRBD1 (6 bases). The V end was cut by 5 bases, the J end by 1 base, with 12 bases between. The CDR3 totals 14 residues. CDR1 MDHEN and CDR2 SYDVKM come from the germline V gene.

V gene TRBV5-1 combines with J gene TRBJ1-6; weak D call: TRBD1 (5 bases). The CDR3 totals 15 residues. Trimming took off 4 bases at V and 2 bases at J, with 10 bases between the two ends. CDR1 and CDR2 (germline): SGHRS, YFSETQ. CDR3: CASSPLDTYNSPLHF. The CDR3 DNA reads TGCGCCAGCAGCCCCCTGGACACCTATAATTCACCCCTCCACTTT.

The rearrangement uses TRBV6-2 or TRBV6-3 and TRBJ2-7, with 10 nucleotides matching TRBD1. J gave up 5 bases and V 5 bases, and 6 bases lay outside the gene matches. The germline CDR1 and CDR2 sequences are MNHEY and SVGEGT. The CDR3 consists of 14 residues. CDR3 in DNA: TGTGCCAGCAGTCAGACGACAGGGGGCAACGAGCAGTACTTC. It is translated as CASSQTTGGNEQYF.

This chain connects TRBV19 to TRBJ2-5; the match to TRBD1 covers 9 bases. The V gene's germline CDR1 is LNHDA and CDR2 SQIVND (reference sequence). This CDR3 has 15 residues. The V and J ends lost 1 base and 11 bases, in that order; junction bases with no gene match: 11. CDR3 sequence (DNA): TGTGCCAGTAGTATAGTTGGGACAGGGTGGGAAAGACAGTACTTC. It is translated as CASSIVGTGWERQYF.

This clone was recorded once. The chain combines TRBV21-1 with TRBJ2-1; no check of the table's D call, TRBD2, against the DNA was made. TRBV21-1 is a pseudogene locus. The length of the CDR3 is 17 residues. CDR3 in amino acids: CASSRRRTSGRYNEQFF. The CDR3 DNA is TGTGCCAGCAGCCGCCGTCGGACTAGCGGGAGGTACAATGAGCAGTTCTTC.

The genes are TRBV19 and TRBJ1-6, with a weak D call TRBD1 (6 bases). Looked up from germline, CDR1 is LNHDA and CDR2 is SQIVND (reference sequence). Trimming cost V 5 bases and J 6 bases, with 14 bases left between them. The CDR3 is 15 amino acids. The CDR3 is CASSGNRVGNSPLHF. DNA of the CDR3: TGTGCCAGTAGTGGAAACAGGGTGGGTAATTCACCCCTCCACTTT.

The chain couples TRBV27 to TRBJ1-2; the D is unclear. The length of the CDR3 is 14 residues. The germline CDR1 and CDR2 sequences are MNHEY and SMNVEV (reference sequence). The V and J ends lost 5 bases and 3 bases respectively, with 13 bases between them. The chain's CDR3 is CASSAINSYYGYTF. The CDR3 DNA reads as TGTGCCAGCAGTGCAATAAACAGTTACTATGGCTACACCTTC.

The chain couples TRBV4-1 to TRBJ2-5; 8 bases align to TRBD1. J lost 2 bases, V lost 1 base, and 6 bases had no gene match. Germline assignment: CDR1 MGHRA and CDR2 YSYEKL. The CDR3 length is 16 residues. CDR3 nucleotide sequence: TGCGCCAGCAGCCAAGGGGCGGACAGGGTTCAAGAGACCCAGTACTTC. This sequence encodes CASSQGADRVQETQYF.

This chain joins TRBV10-3 and TRBJ1-2; D possibly corresponds to TRBD1 (5 bases). Germline lookup yields CDR1 ENHRY and CDR2 SYGVKD. This CDR3 has 12 residues. Trimming shortened V by 10 bases and J by 5 bases, and 14 bases separated the two germline ends. The CDR3 nucleotides are TGTGCCACCCCCGGGCAGGGTTATGGCTACACCTTC. This translates into CATPGQGYGYTF.

The J gene is TRBJ1-3, the V gene TRBV19; 10 nucleotides line up with TRBD1. Germline V gives CDR1 LNHDA, CDR2 SQIVND (reference sequence). This CDR3 has 16 amino acids. V lost 8 bases and J lost 0; bases outside the gene matches: 7. CDR3 loop: CASCDRGPSSGNTIYF. CDR3 in DNA: TGTGCCAGTTGTGACAGGGGGCCAAGCTCTGGAAACACCATATATTTT.

The V gene is TRBV10-3, the J gene TRBJ1-3, with D uncertain. Germline lookup yields CDR1 ENHRY and CDR2 SYGVKD. The CDR3 runs 15 residues. The V end was cut by 2 bases, the J end by 4 bases, with 12 bases between. The CDR3 protein is CAISENRSGGNTIYF. As DNA, the CDR3 is TGTGCCATCAGTGAGAATCGGTCGGGAGGAAACACCATATATTTT.

This chain joins TRBV6-5 and TRBJ1-2, with 9 nucleotides matching TRBD1. CDR3 length: 13 residues. Germline trimming cut 5 bases from V and 8 bases from J; bases unmatched to any gene: 6. Germline V gene lookup returns CDR1 MNHEY and CDR2 SVGAGI. CDR3 nucleotide sequence: TGTGCCAGCAGTACCCTGACAGGGGGAGGCTACACCTTC. Translated: CASSTLTGGGYTF.

The CDR3 region has the DNA TGCGCCAGCAGCCACTGGGGACAGGGGGCCGGAGATACGCAGTATTTT. Residues: CASSHWGQGAGDTQYF. The V and J genes are TRBV4-1 and TRBJ2-3; 12 bases are shared with TRBD1. The CDR3 spans 16 residues. V shed 3 bases and J 5 bases; nucleotides not matched to a gene: 6. Germline-derived CDR1 and CDR2 are MGHRA and YSYEKL.

The table lists this clone with a few counts. The sample carries other DNA sequences with the same CDR3. V is TRBV18 and J is TRBJ1-5; no firm D call. The CDR3 has 13 amino acids. CDR1 is KGHSH, CDR2 LQKENI, per germline. V was shortened by 2 bases and J by 3 bases, with 5 bases between the two germline ends. CDR3 in amino acids: CASSPGPNQPQHF. Written as DNA, the CDR3 is TGTGCCAGCTCACCAGGGCCCAATCAGCCCCAGCATTTT.

The sample holds a few counts of this clone. The chain uses TRBV5-1 and TRBJ1-1, with D uncertain. Trimming left V 1 base short and J 0 bases short, with 7 bases between. The CDR3 consists of 14 residues. Germline V gene lookup returns CDR1 SGHRS and CDR2 YFSETQ. Here the CDR3 reads CASSLTGMNTEAFF. The CDR3 region has the DNA TGCGCCAGCAGCTTGACGGGTATGAACACTGAAGCTTTCTTT.

This chain links TRBV7-8 with TRBJ1-2, with D hard to call. The CDR3 is 16 residues long. V shed 5 bases and J shed 2 bases, with 18 bases lying between them. Germline loops: CDR1 SGHVS, CDR2 FQNEAQ. For the CDR3, the DNA is TGTGCCAGCAGCAACCCCCGGAGAGGAGGGAACTATGGCTACACCTTC. Encoded protein: CASSNPRRGGNYGYTF.

J is TRBJ1-1 and V is TRBV7-2; possible D gene TRBD1, 5 bases. The CDR3 runs to 14 residues. V lost 4 bases and J lost 7, with 16 bases in between. Germline CDR1 reads SGHTA; CDR2 reads FQGNSA. CDR3: CASSYLGGQGEAFF. CDR3 nucleotides: TGTGCCAGCAGCTATTTGGGGGGTCAGGGTGAAGCTTTCTTT.

This sequence joins TRBV9 and TRBJ2-2; 10 nucleotides align to TRBD2. CDR1 SGDLS and CDR2 YYNGEE come from the germline V gene. The CDR3 has 19 amino acids. V shed 0 bases and J 0 bases; nucleotides not matched to a gene: 8. CDR3 bases: TGTGCCAGCAGCGTAGCACTAGCGGGAATTCCCCCGAACACCGGGGAGCTGTTTTTT. It translates to CASSVALAGIPPNTGELFF.

V is TRBV10-3 and J is TRBJ2-7, with a possible D match to TRBD1 (5 bases). Germline V gene lookup returns CDR1 ENHRY and CDR2 SYGVKD. This CDR3 has 15 residues. The V and J ends lost 0 bases and 5 bases respectively, with 14 bases between them. The CDR3 here is CAISESKGVGHEQYF. The CDR3 nucleotides are TGTGCCATCAGTGAGTCGAAAGGGGTCGGGCACGAGCAGTACTTC.

The CDR3, as DNA: TGTGCCAGCAGCTCTAGCGATCAAGAGACCCAGTACTTC. Translation gives CASSSSDQETQYF. The V call is TRBV6-6, the J call TRBJ2-5; tentative D call: TRBD2 (6 bases). The CDR3 totals 13 residues. Germline lookup yields CDR1 MNHNY and CDR2 SVGAGI (reference sequence). V was clipped by 6 bases and J by 2 bases, with 10 bases between them.

Concerning this clone: One end of the junction fails to match germline, which may point to a read error. The chain carries TRBV7-9 and TRBJ1-2, with 8 nucleotides matching TRBD1. The CDR3 is 16 residues long. Germline V CDR1 and CDR2: SEHNR, FQNEAQ (reference sequence). In nucleotides, the CDR3 is TGTGCCAGCACCCTGCGACGGGACAGGCCTAATTATGGCTACACCTTC. Amino acid sequence: CASTLRRDRPNYGYTF.

This chain connects TRBV4-2 to TRBJ2-2, with D perhaps matching TRBD1 (5 bases). The V and J ends lost 4 bases and 4 bases respectively, with 10 bases between them. The CDR3 is 14 residues long. From germline, CDR1 is LGHNA and CDR2 YNFKEQ. CDR3: CASSPAGSTGELFF. CDR3 in DNA: TGTGCCAGCAGCCCTGCAGGGTCCACCGGGGAGCTGTTTTTT.

On this clone itself: Other DNA sequences in this specimen translate into the identical CDR3. V and J are TRBV2 and TRBJ2-1; D may be TRBD1 (5 bases). The ends were cut back, 3 bases at V and 0 bases at J, with 9 bases in the middle. The CDR3 totals 15 residues. Germline loops: CDR1 SNHLY, CDR2 FYNNEI. This CDR3 reads CASSEGRTSYNEQFF. CDR3 sequence (DNA): TGTGCCAGCAGTGAGGGGCGTACCTCCTACAATGAGCAGTTCTTC.